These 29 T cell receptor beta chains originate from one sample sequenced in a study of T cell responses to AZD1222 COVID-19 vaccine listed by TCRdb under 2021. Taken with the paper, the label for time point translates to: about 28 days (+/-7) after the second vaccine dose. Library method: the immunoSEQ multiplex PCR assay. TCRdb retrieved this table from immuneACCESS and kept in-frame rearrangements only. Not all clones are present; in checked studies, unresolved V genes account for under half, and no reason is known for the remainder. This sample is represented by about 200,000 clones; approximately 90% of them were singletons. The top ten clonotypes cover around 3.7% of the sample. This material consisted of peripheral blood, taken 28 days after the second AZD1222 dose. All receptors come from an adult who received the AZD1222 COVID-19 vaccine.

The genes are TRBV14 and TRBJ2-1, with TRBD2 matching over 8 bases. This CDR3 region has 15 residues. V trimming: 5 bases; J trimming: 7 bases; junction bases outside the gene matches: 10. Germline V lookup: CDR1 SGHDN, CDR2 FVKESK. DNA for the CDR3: TGTGCCAGCAGCGCCGTAGCGGGATTGGGAAATGAGCAGTTCTTC. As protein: CASSAVAGLGNEQFF.

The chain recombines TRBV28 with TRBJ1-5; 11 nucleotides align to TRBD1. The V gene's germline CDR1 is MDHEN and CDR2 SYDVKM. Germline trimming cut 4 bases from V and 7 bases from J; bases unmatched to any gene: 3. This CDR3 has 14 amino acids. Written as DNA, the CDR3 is TGTGCCAGCAGTTGGACAGGGGGCTGGCAGCCCCAGCATTTT. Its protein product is CASSWTGGWQPQHF.

This chain's CDR3 is CASSLEGWGVGETQYF. The CDR3 bases are TGTGCCAGCAGCTTAGAGGGTTGGGGGGTTGGAGAGACCCAGTACTTC. The V and J genes are TRBV11-2 and TRBJ2-5, with a weak D call TRBD2 (6 bases). From germline, CDR1 is SGHAT and CDR2 FQNNGV. V was trimmed by 0 bases and J by 4 bases, leaving 15 bases between them. This CDR3 spans 16 amino acids.

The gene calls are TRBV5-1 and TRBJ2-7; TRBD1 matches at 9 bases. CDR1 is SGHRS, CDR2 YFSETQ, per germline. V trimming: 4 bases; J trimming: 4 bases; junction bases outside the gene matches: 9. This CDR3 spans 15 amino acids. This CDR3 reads CASSVGDRVTYEQYF. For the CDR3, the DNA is TGCGCCAGCAGCGTAGGGGACAGGGTAACTTACGAGCAGTACTTC.

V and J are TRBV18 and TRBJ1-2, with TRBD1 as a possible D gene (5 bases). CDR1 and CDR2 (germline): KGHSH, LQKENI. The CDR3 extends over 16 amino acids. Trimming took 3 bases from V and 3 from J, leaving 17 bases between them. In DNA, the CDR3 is TGTGCCAGCTCACCGGGAGTCGCGCAGGGAGACTATGGCTACACCTTC. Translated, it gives CASSPGVAQGDYGYTF. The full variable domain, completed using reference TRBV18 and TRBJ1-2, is NAGVMQNPRHLVRRRGQEARLRCSPMKGHSHVYWYRQLPEEGLKFMVYLQKENIIDESGMPKERFSAEFPKEGPSILRIQQVVRGDSAAYFCASSPGVAQGDYGYTFGSGTRLTVV.

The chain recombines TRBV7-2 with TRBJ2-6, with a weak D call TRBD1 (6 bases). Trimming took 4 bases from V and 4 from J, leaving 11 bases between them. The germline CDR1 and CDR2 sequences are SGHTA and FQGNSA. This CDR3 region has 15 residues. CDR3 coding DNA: TGTGCCAGCAGCTCTGGACAGCCGGGGGCCAACGTCCTGACTTTC. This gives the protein CASSSGQPGANVLTF.

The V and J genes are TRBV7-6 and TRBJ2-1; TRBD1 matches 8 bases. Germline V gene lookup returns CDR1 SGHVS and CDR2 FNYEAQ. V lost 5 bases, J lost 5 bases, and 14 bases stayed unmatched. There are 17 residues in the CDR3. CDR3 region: CASSPTPTGAGDNEQFF. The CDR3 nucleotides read TGTGCCAGCAGCCCAACCCCGACAGGGGCGGGTGACAATGAGCAGTTCTTC.

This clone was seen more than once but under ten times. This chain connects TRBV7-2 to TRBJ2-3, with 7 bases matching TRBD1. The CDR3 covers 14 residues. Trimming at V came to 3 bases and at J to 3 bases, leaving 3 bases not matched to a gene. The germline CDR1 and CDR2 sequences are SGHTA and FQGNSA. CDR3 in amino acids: CASSLGQWTDTQYF. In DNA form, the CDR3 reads TGTGCCAGCAGCTTGGGACAGTGGACAGATACGCAGTATTTT.

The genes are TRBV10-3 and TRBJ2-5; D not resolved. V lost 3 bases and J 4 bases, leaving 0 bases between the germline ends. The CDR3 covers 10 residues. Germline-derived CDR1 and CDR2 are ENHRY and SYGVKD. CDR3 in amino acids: CAISEETQYF. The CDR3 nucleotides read TGTGCCATCAGTGAAGAGACCCAGTACTTC.

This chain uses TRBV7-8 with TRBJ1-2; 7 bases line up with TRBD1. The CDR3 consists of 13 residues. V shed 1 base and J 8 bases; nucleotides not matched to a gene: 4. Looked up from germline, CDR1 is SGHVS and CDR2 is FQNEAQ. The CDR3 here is CASSLGQGGGYTF. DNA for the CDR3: TGTGCCAGCAGCTTAGGACAGGGCGGAGGCTACACCTTC.

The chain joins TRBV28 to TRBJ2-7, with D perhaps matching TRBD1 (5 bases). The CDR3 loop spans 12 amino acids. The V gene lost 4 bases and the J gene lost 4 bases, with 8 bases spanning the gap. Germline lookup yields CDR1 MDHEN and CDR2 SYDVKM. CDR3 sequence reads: CASSYGQYEQYF. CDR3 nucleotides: TGTGCCAGCAGTTACGGACAATACGAGCAGTACTTC.

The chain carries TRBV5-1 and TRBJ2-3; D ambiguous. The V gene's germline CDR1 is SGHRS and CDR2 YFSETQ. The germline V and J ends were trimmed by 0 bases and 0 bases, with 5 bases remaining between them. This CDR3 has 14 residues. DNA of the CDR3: TGCGCCAGCAGCTTGGTAACTAGCACAGATACGCAGTATTTT. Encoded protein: CASSLVTSTDTQYF.

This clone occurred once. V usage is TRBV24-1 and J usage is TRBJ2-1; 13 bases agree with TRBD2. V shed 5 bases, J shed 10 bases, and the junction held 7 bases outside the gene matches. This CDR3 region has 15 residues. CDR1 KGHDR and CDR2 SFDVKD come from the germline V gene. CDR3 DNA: TGTGCCACCAGTGCCCAACTAGCGGGAGGGCCCGAGCAGTTCTTC. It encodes CATSAQLAGGPEQFF.

The CDR3 DNA reads TGTGCCAGTAGTATAGATGGGGGCTCCACAGGACTAGACGAGCAGTTCTTC. Residues: CASSIDGGSTGLDEQFF. The chain has TRBV19 and TRBJ2-1, with D perhaps matching TRBD2 (7 bases). The length of the CDR3 is 17 residues. The V end lost 0 bases, the J end lost 10 bases, and 22 bases lay between the germline ends. CDR1 is LNHDA and CDR2 is SQIVND in the germline V gene (reference sequence).

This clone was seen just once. The CDR3 here is CSVVVSNNLYNEQFF. CDR3 nucleotide sequence: TGCAGCGTTGTGGTTAGCAACAACCTCTACAATGAGCAGTTCTTC. The rearrangement joins TRBV29-1 to TRBJ2-1; D is ambiguous. V lost 4 bases and J lost 3, with 16 bases in between. Germline V CDR1 and CDR2: SQVTM, ANQGSEA. The CDR3 contains 15 residues.

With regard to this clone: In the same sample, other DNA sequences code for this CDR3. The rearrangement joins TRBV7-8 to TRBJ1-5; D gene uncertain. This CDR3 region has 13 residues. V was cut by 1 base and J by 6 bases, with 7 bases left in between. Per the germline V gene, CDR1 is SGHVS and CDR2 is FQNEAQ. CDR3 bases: TGTGCCAGCAGCTTAGAGGTCGGTCAGCCCCAGCATTTT. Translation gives CASSLEVGQPQHF.

CDR3: CASSTRRQGRETQYF. The CDR3 region has the DNA TGTGCCAGCTCAACCCGAAGACAGGGCAGAGAGACCCAGTACTTC. J is TRBJ2-5 and V is TRBV18; 7 positions agree with TRBD1. After removal of 5 bases from V and 4 bases from J, the junction contained 10 bases not matched to a gene. Germline V gene sequence: CDR1 KGHSH, CDR2 LQKENI. The CDR3 runs to 15 residues. The full variable domain, in which reference TRBV18 and TRBJ2-5 provide the parts outside the CDR3, is NAGVMQNPRHLVRRRGQEARLRCSPMKGHSHVYWYRQLPEEGLKFMVYLQKENIIDESGMPKERFSAEFPKEGPSILRIQQVVRGDSAAYFCASSTRRQGRETQYFGPGTRLLVL.

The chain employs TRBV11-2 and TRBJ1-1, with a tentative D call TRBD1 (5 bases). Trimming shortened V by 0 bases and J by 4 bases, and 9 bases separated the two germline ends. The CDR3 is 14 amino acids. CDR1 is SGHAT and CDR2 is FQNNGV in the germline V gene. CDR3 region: CASSLDGGFTEAFF. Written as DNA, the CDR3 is TGTGCCAGCAGCTTAGACGGGGGTTTCACTGAAGCTTTCTTT.

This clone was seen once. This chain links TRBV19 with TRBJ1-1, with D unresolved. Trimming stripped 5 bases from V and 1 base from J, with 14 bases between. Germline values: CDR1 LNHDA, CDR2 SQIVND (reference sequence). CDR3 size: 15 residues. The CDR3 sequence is CASSDFSEENTEAFF. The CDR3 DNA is TGTGCCAGTAGTGATTTCAGCGAGGAGAACACTGAAGCTTTCTTT.

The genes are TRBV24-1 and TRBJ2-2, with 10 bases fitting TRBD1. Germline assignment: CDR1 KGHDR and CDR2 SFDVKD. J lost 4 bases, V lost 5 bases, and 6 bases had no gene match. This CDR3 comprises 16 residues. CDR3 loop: CATSALGQGGTGELFF. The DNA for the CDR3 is TGTGCCACCAGTGCCCTTGGACAGGGGGGCACCGGGGAGCTGTTTTTT.

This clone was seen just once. CDR3 sequence reads: CASRSSDTYEQYF. The CDR3, as DNA: TGTGCCAGCAGGTCCTCCGACACCTACGAGCAGTACTTC. V is TRBV2 and J is TRBJ2-7, with D uncertain. Trimming cost V 6 bases and J 2 bases, with 11 bases left between them. CDR3 length: 13 residues. Germline V gives CDR1 SNHLY, CDR2 FYNNEI.

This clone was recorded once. The CDR3 DNA follows: TGTGCCAGCAGCTTGAAAGGGGTCGGGACAGGGGTATCTGGAAACACCATATATTTT. Translated: CASSLKGVGTGVSGNTIYF. The chain uses TRBV5-5 and TRBJ1-3, with 10 bases identical to TRBD1. Looked up from germline, CDR1 is SGHKS and CDR2 is YYEKEE (reference sequence). The CDR3 sequence is 19 residues long. The trim removed 1 base at V and 1 base at J, leaving 11 bases unmatched.

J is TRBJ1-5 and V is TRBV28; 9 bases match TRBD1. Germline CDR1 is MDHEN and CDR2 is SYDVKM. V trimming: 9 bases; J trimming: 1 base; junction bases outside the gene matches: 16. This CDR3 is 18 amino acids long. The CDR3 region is CASGLDRGGFGSNQPQHF. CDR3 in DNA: TGTGCCAGTGGATTGGACAGGGGTGGATTCGGGAGCAATCAGCCCCAGCATTTT.

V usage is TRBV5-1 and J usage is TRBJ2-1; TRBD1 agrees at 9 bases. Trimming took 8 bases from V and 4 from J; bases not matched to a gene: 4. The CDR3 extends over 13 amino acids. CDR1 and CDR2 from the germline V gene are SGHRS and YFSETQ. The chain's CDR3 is CASTGGPYNEQFF. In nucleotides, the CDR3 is TGCGCCAGTACAGGGGGCCCTTACAATGAGCAGTTCTTC.

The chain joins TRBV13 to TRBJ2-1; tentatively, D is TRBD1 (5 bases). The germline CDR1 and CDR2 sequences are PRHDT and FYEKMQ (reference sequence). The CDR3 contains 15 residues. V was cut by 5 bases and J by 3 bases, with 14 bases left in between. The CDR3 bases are TGTGCCAGCAGCGCCGTAGGGCAGGGCTACAATGAGCAGTTCTTC. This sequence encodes CASSAVGQGYNEQFF.

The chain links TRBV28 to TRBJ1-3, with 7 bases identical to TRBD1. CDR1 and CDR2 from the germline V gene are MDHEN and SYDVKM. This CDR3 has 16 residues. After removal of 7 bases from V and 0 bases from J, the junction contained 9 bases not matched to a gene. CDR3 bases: TGTGCCAGCAAAGGACCCGGGACAGCCTCTGGAAACACCATATATTTT. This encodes CASKGPGTASGNTIYF.

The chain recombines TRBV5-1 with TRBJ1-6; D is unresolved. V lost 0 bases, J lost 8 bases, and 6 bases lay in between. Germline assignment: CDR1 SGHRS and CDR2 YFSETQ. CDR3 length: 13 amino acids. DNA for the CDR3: TGCGCCAGCAGCTTGGGGCTGGATTCACCCCTCCACTTT. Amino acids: CASSLGLDSPLHF.

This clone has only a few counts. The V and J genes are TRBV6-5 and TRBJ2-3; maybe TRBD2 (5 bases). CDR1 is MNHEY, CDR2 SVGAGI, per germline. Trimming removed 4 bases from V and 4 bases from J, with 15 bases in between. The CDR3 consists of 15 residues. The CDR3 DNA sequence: TGTGCCAGCAGTTCCGGCGGGCCGAGCGCAGATACGCAGTATTTT. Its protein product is CASSSGGPSADTQYF.

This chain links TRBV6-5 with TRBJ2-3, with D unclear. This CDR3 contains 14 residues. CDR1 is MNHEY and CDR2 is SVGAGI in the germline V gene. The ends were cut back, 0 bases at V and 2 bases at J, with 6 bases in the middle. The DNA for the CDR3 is TGTGCCAGCAGTTACTCCCCAGCCACAGATACGCAGTATTTT. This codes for CASSYSPATDTQYF.